The clone carrying this T cell receptor beta chain was counted only a few times. Its antigen is unknown. Germline CDR1 is LGHNA and CDR2 is YNFKEQ. V lost 4 bases and J lost 0; bases outside the gene matches: 8. The CDR3 covers 17 residues. Both 60 Vbeta primers and 13 Jbeta primers went into the PCR. Sequencing was performed with immunoSEQ multiplex PCR; in TCRdb, only in-frame clones are kept and a portion is missing. The profile covers some 100,000 clones, with 65% to 80% appearing a single time and roughly 15% taken by the ten largest. The data belong to a study of cytomegalovirus exposure and HLA in healthy donors. General study points: Rarity characterized most TCR sequences, yet some public TCRs appeared in many donors.

The receptor comes from a woman between 45 and 60 years old in good health and CMV-seropositive. The gene calls are TRBV4-2 and TRBJ1-1; 10 bases map to TRBD1. Source material: PBMCs. The CDR3 region is CASSPTGGGSMNTEAFF. The CDR3 coding sequence is TGTGCCAGCAGCCCGACAGGGGGCGGCTCCATGAACACTGAAGCTTTCTTT.